This T cell receptor (beta chain) stems from a study of T cell changes during pregnancy in multiple sclerosis. The CDR3 loop spans 14 amino acids. CDR1 SGHTA and CDR2 FQGNSA come from the germline V gene. Unmatched junction bases numbered 7, after V lost 5 bases and J lost 4 bases. Using immunoSEQ multiplex PCR, the repertoire was profiled, and TCRdb retains in-frame clones only, with some absent. The table shows tens of thousands of clones, with 92% occurring only once. This chain connects TRBV7-2 to TRBJ1-1, with TRBD1 matching 7 bases. The sequence came from a female donor with multiple sclerosis, enrolled in a pregnancy study. Sample: peripheral blood, taken in the second trimester of pregnancy. The CDR3 reads CASSPRTGFTEAFF. In nucleotides, the CDR3 is TGTGCCAGCAGCCCGCGGACAGGTTTCACTGAAGCTTTCTTT.